This T cell receptor (beta chain) appears in the sequencing data of a study of blood T cell repertoires in COVID-19. As for the study in general: Nucleic acid was either cDNA or gDNA, and it came from T cells, B-cell-depleted T cells, or PBMCs.

Per the original data handling: Reference gene primers were amplified, and this amplification served to estimate nucleated cell counts. Produced via immunoSEQ multiplex PCR; TCRdb's table is partial and in-frame only. V, J and clone size are those of that table, while D and trimming were read from the DNA. The data hold around 270,000 clones, with roughly 84% observed a single time. There are 19 residues in the CDR3. Germline-derived CDR1 and CDR2 are MNHEY and SMNVEV (reference sequence). V shed 0 bases and J 2 bases; nucleotides not matched to a gene: 11. Sample: peripheral blood. The sequence was obtained from a man between 60 and 75 years old with acute or convalescent COVID-19. J is TRBJ1-5 and V is TRBV27, with TRBD1 matching over 9 bases. CDR3 residues: CASSLSPGTGKVGNQPQHF. CDR3 bases: TGTGCCAGCAGTTTATCCCCGGGGACAGGGAAGGTGGGCAATCAGCCCCAGCATTTT.